One and the same sample provided the 32 T cell receptor beta chains below, sequenced in a study of metastatic and nonmetastatic thyroid tumors. Each patient came to thyroid surgery without any prior treatment (of any kind). TCRdb re-processed the PCR reads through MiXCR. This sample has 21,000 or so clones, with over 9.5% found just once. Sequences were obtained from blood. All receptors come from a female donor with papillary thyroid cancer or a benign thyroid nodule (not recorded which). Some clones in this sample may be carry-over from other donors' samples.

This clone was picked up many times. This chain links TRBV4-1 with TRBJ1-1, with TRBD1 as a possible D gene (5 bases). The CDR3 is 13 amino acids. Trimming stripped 4 bases from V and 4 bases from J, with 10 bases between. Germline values: CDR1 MGHRA, CDR2 YSYEKL. CDR3 sequence: CASSRGGATEAFF. Here the CDR3 DNA reads TGCGCCAGCAGCCGCGGAGGGGCCACTGAAGCTTTCTTT.

This clone ranks as medium-sized (0.01 to 0.1%). V gene TRBV6-1 combines with J gene TRBJ1-3; D is unresolved. CDR1 is MNHNS and CDR2 is SASEGT in the germline V gene. The germline V and J ends were trimmed by 6 bases and 1 base, with 19 bases remaining between them. The CDR3 loop spans 17 amino acids. The CDR3 spells CASREGLTDLSGNTIYF. In nucleotides, the CDR3 is TGTGCCAGCAGAGAGGGCCTGACGGACCTTTCTGGAAACACCATATATTTT.

In this sample, this clone turned up many times. CDR3 DNA: TGTGCCATCAGTGATCCTGACGAAAAACTGTTTTTT. Its protein product is CAISDPDEKLFF. The chain uses TRBV10-3 and TRBJ1-4; D remains unclear. CDR3 length: 12 amino acids. The V gene's germline CDR1 is ENHRY and CDR2 SYGVKD. Trimming took 3 bases from V and 8 from J, leaving 7 bases between them.

A few counts support this clone. This chain connects TRBV6-1 to TRBJ1-2; D ambiguous. CDR3 length equals 15 residues. Trimming took 1 base from V and 4 from J, leaving 13 bases between them. Per germline, CDR1 MNHNS and CDR2 SASEGT. The DNA for the CDR3 is TGTGCCAGCAGTGAAGGAGTAGGGTCAAGCTATGGCTACACCTTC. It translates to CASSEGVGSSYGYTF.

The table lists this clone with many counts. This chain links TRBV6-4 with TRBJ1-3, with D perhaps TRBD1 (6 bases). V was pared by 11 bases and J by 9 bases, with 23 bases between. This CDR3 has 14 residues. CDR1 MRHNA and CDR2 SNTAGT come from the germline V gene. CDR3 amino acids: CACYPGVVVGTIYF. The CDR3 DNA follows: TGTGCCTGTTACCCAGGGGTCGTCGTGGGCACCATATATTTT.

The chain recombines TRBV4-2 with TRBJ2-1; D is unresolved. The CDR3 is made up of 16 amino acids. V lost 2 bases to trimming and J lost 3 bases, with 14 bases between them. CDR1 LGHNA and CDR2 YNFKEQ come from the germline V gene. This chain's CDR3 is CASSQYPAIVYNEQFF. CDR3 nucleotides: TGTGCCAGCAGCCAATACCCGGCAATAGTCTACAATGAGCAGTTCTTC.

In its sample, this clone was seen many times. The rearrangement joins TRBV5-1 to TRBJ2-7; D gene ambiguous. Germline CDR1 and CDR2: SGHRS and YFSETQ. V lost 6 bases and J lost 5, with 15 bases in between. CDR3 length equals 13 residues. CDR3 in DNA: TGCGCCAGCATGGGTATAGCAACCCACGAGCAGTACTTC. Its protein is CASMGIATHEQYF.

This clone was counted at least ten times. The genes are TRBV27 and TRBJ1-1; the D is unclear. This CDR3 has 13 residues. Per the germline V gene, CDR1 is MNHEY and CDR2 is SMNVEV (reference sequence). The V end was cut by 4 bases, the J end by 1 base, with 7 bases between. The CDR3 sequence: CASSSTKNTEAFF. The CDR3 region has the DNA TGTGCCAGCAGTTCGACCAAGAACACTGAAGCTTTCTTT.

As for this clone: One end of the junction does not line up with germline, which may come from a read error. J is TRBJ1-6 and V is TRBV5-1; D is unclear. The CDR3 loop spans 16 amino acids. Germline CDR1 reads SGHRS; CDR2 reads YFSETQ. The chain's CDR3 is CASILSGTRWSPPLHF. DNA of the CDR3: TGCGCCAGCATCTTGTCAGGCACCCGGTGGTCCCCACCCCTCCACTTT.

This chain links TRBV6-1 with TRBJ1-2, with TRBD1 identical over 7 bases. This CDR3 contains 14 residues. The germline V gene has CDR1 MNHNS and CDR2 SASEGT. V trimming: 6 bases; J trimming: 4 bases; junction bases outside the gene matches: 8. Here the CDR3 DNA reads TGTGCCAGCAGGACAACAGGGGCAGCCTATGGCTACACCTTC. Translated, it gives CASRTTGAAYGYTF.

Comment on this clone: Possible read error: a much larger clone is one base away. Other DNA sequences in the same sample also yield this CDR3. V gene TRBV9 combines with J gene TRBJ2-3; TRBD1 agrees at 8 bases. CDR1 and CDR2 (germline): SGDLS, YYNGEE. The junction had 4 bases not matched to a gene; V was cut back by 1 base and J by 3 bases. The CDR3 covers 15 residues. The CDR3 sequence: CASSVQGAGTDTQYF. DNA of the CDR3: TGTGCCAGCAGCGTACAGGGGGCGGGAACAGATACGCAGTATTTT.

By frequency in the sample, this clone is medium-sized (0.01 to 0.1%). V gene TRBV28 combines with J gene TRBJ2-1, with unresolved D. Germline CDR1 reads MDHEN; CDR2 reads SYDVKM. The CDR3 length is 12 residues. The V end lost 3 bases, the J end lost 15 bases, and 15 bases lay between the germline ends. DNA of the CDR3: TGTGCCAGCAGTTTCGAACCCGCGTTCGCGTTCTTC. This sequence encodes CASSFEPAFAFF.

This clone was seen once. The CDR3 end shows no conserved phenylalanine or tryptophan, and so a read error is likely. The chain joins TRBV7-8 to TRBJ1-5, with TRBD1 matching 10 bases. Trimming removed 4 bases from V and 9 bases from J; junction bases left unmatched: 9. Per the germline V gene, CDR1 is SGHVS and CDR2 is FQNEAQ. This CDR3 is 15 amino acids long. This chain's CDR3 is CASSSYDRGPGPQHS. The CDR3 DNA follows: TGTGCCAGCAGCTCATACGACAGGGGGCCTGGGCCCCAGCATTCT.

The table lists this clone with a few counts. The CDR3 reads CASSLNPTYEQYF. CDR3 sequence (DNA): TGTGCCAGCAGTTTAAACCCAACCTACGAGCAGTACTTC. V is TRBV27 and J is TRBJ2-7; D gene unclear. This CDR3 spans 13 amino acids. Looked up from germline, CDR1 is MNHEY and CDR2 is SMNVEV (reference sequence). Trimming stripped 2 bases from V and 2 bases from J, with 7 bases between.

V is TRBV6-1 and J is TRBJ1-2, with a possible D match to TRBD1 (6 bases). The ends were cut back, 5 bases at V and 0 bases at J, with 19 bases in the middle. The CDR3 has 17 amino acids. CDR1 and CDR2 (germline): MNHNS, SASEGT. CDR3 sequence: CASSIRRGGQTNYGYTF. The CDR3 DNA reads TGTGCCAGCAGTATCCGGAGGGGGGGCCAGACTAACTATGGCTACACCTTC.

This clone qualifies as medium-sized. The gene calls are TRBV6-1 and TRBJ1-1; TRBD1 agrees at 10 bases. V dropped 3 bases and J dropped 7; count of bases not matched to a gene: 2. The V gene's germline CDR1 is MNHNS and CDR2 SASEGT. The CDR3 has 13 amino acids. CDR3 DNA: TGTGCCAGCAGTGACGGGACAGGGGTTGAAGCTTTCTTT. Protein: CASSDGTGVEAFF.

This clone was found a few times. The chain carries TRBV2 and TRBJ2-7, with D uncertain. CDR3 length equals 12 residues. Germline CDR1 is SNHLY and CDR2 is FYNNEI. V was cut by 7 bases and J by 0 bases, with 7 bases left in between. The DNA for the CDR3 is TGTGCCAGCATTCAGACCTCCTACGAGCAGTACTTC. This sequence encodes CASIQTSYEQYF.

This clone was seen repeatedly, ten times or more. V usage is TRBV2 and J usage is TRBJ1-4; no clear D gene. Germline CDR1 reads SNHLY; CDR2 reads FYNNEI. V was cut by 7 bases and J by 5 bases, with 11 bases left in between. The CDR3 has 13 residues. CDR3: CASTRQTNEKLFF. The CDR3 nucleotides read TGTGCCAGCACTCGGCAGACAAATGAAAAACTGTTTTTT.

Sample share makes this clone medium-sized. This chain uses TRBV12-3 or TRBV12-4 with TRBJ1-1; unclear D gene. Trimming cost V 5 bases and J 6 bases, with 10 bases left between them. The CDR3 extends over 12 amino acids. This CDR3 is CASSPTGSEAFF. In nucleotides, the CDR3 is TGTGCCAGCAGTCCGACGGGGTCTGAAGCTTTCTTT.

This clone is termed medium-sized. Distinct nucleotide sequences in the sample also encode this CDR3. CDR3 sequence: CASRLTSGPYEQYF. Here the CDR3 DNA reads TGTGCCAGCAGATTGACTAGCGGGCCGTACGAGCAGTACTTC. The V gene is TRBV12-3 or TRBV12-4, the J gene TRBJ2-7; 10 bases line up with TRBD2. The CDR3 extends over 14 amino acids. Germline trimming cut 6 bases from V and 4 bases from J; bases unmatched to any gene: 6.

This clone has at least ten counts. The chain is built from TRBV28 and TRBJ1-5; a possible D gene is TRBD1 (6 bases). Per the germline V gene, CDR1 is MDHEN and CDR2 is SYDVKM. CDR3 length: 15 amino acids. V lost 6 bases and J lost 4, with 16 bases in between. The CDR3 region is CASSPEARGNQPQHF. The CDR3 nucleotides read TGTGCCAGCAGCCCCGAGGCAAGGGGGAATCAGCCCCAGCATTTT.

The sample holds many counts of this clone. The chain is built from TRBV25-1 and TRBJ2-5; D uncertain. Trimming left V 4 bases short and J 5 bases short, with 23 bases between. This CDR3 contains 17 residues. Germline CDR1 MGHDK, CDR2 SYGVNS. The DNA of the CDR3 is TGTGCCAGCAGTGTTGCAGGACCCTCACCTAAGCGCGAGACCCAGTACTTC. This translates into CASSVAGPSPKRETQYF.

This clone was detected many times. CDR3 coding DNA: TGTGCCAGCAGCGTAGACCCCGGGCTATATGGCTACACCTTC. Translation gives CASSVDPGLYGYTF. The rearrangement joins TRBV9 to TRBJ1-2; no clear D gene. From germline, CDR1 is SGDLS and CDR2 YYNGEE. V was trimmed by 0 bases and J by 5 bases, leaving 11 bases between them. This CDR3 comprises 14 residues.

The chain uses TRBV7-3 and TRBJ2-2; D uncertain. V shed 2 bases and J shed 9 bases, with 10 bases lying between them. Germline CDR1 is SGHTA and CDR2 is FQGTGA. This CDR3 spans 13 amino acids. The CDR3 loop reads CASSLHRARELFF. CDR3 sequence (DNA): TGTGCCAGCAGCTTACATAGGGCGCGGGAGCTGTTTTTT.

This clone appeared many times. The J gene is TRBJ1-4, the V gene TRBV28; no firm D call. CDR1 MDHEN and CDR2 SYDVKM come from the germline V gene. The CDR3 is 15 amino acids. V dropped 6 bases and J dropped 1 base, with 12 bases sitting between them. The CDR3 region is CASSLPMGTNEKLFF. The CDR3 coding sequence is TGTGCCAGCAGCCTCCCTATGGGAACTAATGAAAAACTGTTTTTT.

This clone was detected only a few times. The chain employs TRBV6-1 and TRBJ1-1; TRBD1 aligns across 8 bases. V lost 4 bases to trimming and J lost 5 bases; unmatched junction nucleotides: 6. The germline CDR1 and CDR2 sequences are MNHNS and SASEGT. CDR3 length: 14 amino acids. CDR3 DNA sequence: TGTGCCAGCAGTGGGACAGGGAAGTGGACTGAAGCTTTCTTT. The encoded protein is CASSGTGKWTEAFF.

The table lists this clone with many counts. J is TRBJ2-4 and V is TRBV6-1, with TRBD1 matching 7 bases. This CDR3 is built from 15 residues. The germline V gene has CDR1 MNHNS and CDR2 SASEGT. Unmatched junction bases numbered 9, after V lost 5 bases and J lost 5 bases. As DNA, the CDR3 is TGTGCCAGCAGTCCCACGGACAGGTATCAAAACATTCAGTACTTC. It is translated as CASSPTDRYQNIQYF.

In its sample, this clone is medium-sized. V and J are TRBV12-3 or TRBV12-4 and TRBJ1-6; 7 bases agree with TRBD1. CDR3 size: 15 residues. With 3 bases clipped from V and 8 bases from J, the junction kept 7 bases outside the gene matches. The CDR3 loop reads CASSFSGRGDSPLHF. CDR3 in DNA: TGTGCCAGCAGTTTTAGCGGCAGGGGGGATTCACCCCTCCACTTT.

This clone was seen at least ten times. A read error may explain this, as a much larger clone is one base away. Other DNA sequences in the same sample also yield this CDR3. V usage is TRBV5-1 and J usage is TRBJ2-5; D is perhaps TRBD1 (6 bases). Germline-derived CDR1 and CDR2 are SGHRS and YFSETQ. The CDR3 is 13 amino acids. V was trimmed by 5 bases and J by 3 bases, leaving 11 bases between them. CDR3 sequence reads: CASSLGGEETQYF. In nucleotides, the CDR3 is TGCGCCAGCAGTCTAGGGGGAGAAGAGACCCAGTACTTC.

The table lists this clone with many counts. The rearrangement uses TRBV20-1 and TRBJ2-3, with 8 bases aligning to TRBD1. Trimming at V came to 4 bases and at J to 1 base, leaving 4 bases not matched to a gene. Looked up from germline, CDR1 is DFQATT and CDR2 is SNEGSKA (reference sequence). CDR3 length: 14 amino acids. Here the CDR3 reads CSATQGARTDTQYF. The CDR3 DNA sequence: TGCAGTGCTACCCAGGGGGCCCGCACAGATACGCAGTATTTT.

This clone was counted at least ten times. V and J are TRBV5-1 and TRBJ2-1, with D tentatively TRBD1 (6 bases). V shed 2 bases and J shed 3 bases, with 12 bases lying between them. The CDR3 totals 15 residues. Germline CDR1 SGHRS, CDR2 YFSETQ. The CDR3 here is CASSFGQGYYNEQFF. CDR3 coding DNA: TGCGCCAGCAGCTTCGGGCAGGGGTACTACAATGAGCAGTTCTTC.

This clone was detected many times. The V gene is TRBV4-2, the J gene TRBJ2-3, with 8 bases lining up with TRBD2. The CDR3 has 16 amino acids. J gave up 2 bases and V 3 bases, and 7 bases lay outside the gene matches. Germline CDR1 is LGHNA and CDR2 is YNFKEQ. The CDR3 coding sequence is TGTGCCAGCAGCCAGGGAGGCGGGAGGAACACAGATACGCAGTATTTT. This gives the protein CASSQGGGRNTDTQYF.